The 25 T cell receptor beta chains below were found in one sample sequenced in a study of early T cells in non-severe SARS-CoV-2 infection listed by TCRdb under 2021. Library method: 5' RACE. Sequenced using a NextSeq 500. TCRdb took the public reads, trimmed them with fastp at Q25, ran MiXCR for clone calling and kept in-frame beta chains. Identical CDR3 protein sequences are pooled into one entry, listed with their most common genes and DNA. Within this sample are almost 30,000 distinct CDR3 sequences, with about 5% of them counted one time only. Clones ranked in the top ten supply about 10% of the sample. Sequencing was carried out using whole blood. These receptors came from an adult who was a healthcare worker with PCR-confirmed SARS-CoV-2 infection or an uninfected control (not recorded which).

The chain carries TRBV18 and TRBJ1-1, with D unresolved. CDR3 length: 12 residues. The ends were cut back, 8 bases at V and 1 base at J, with 8 bases in the middle. Looked up from germline, CDR1 is KGHSH and CDR2 is LQKENI. The CDR3 nucleotides read TGTGCCAGCCATCAAACGAACACTGAAGCTTTCTTT. As protein: CASHQTNTEAFF.

This clonotype is classed as medium-sized (0.01 to 0.1%). V usage is TRBV7-9 and J usage is TRBJ2-1; tentatively, D is TRBD1 or TRBD2 (5 bases each). The CDR3 consists of 14 residues. Germline CDR1 and CDR2: SEHNR and FQNEAQ (reference sequence). The germline V and J ends were trimmed by 5 bases and 4 bases, with 12 bases remaining between them. This CDR3 reads CASSRDLIYNEQFF. For the CDR3, the DNA is TGTGCCAGCAGCCGGGACCTAATTTACAATGAGCAGTTCTTC.

This clonotype was found many times. The V gene is TRBV5-1, the J gene TRBJ1-1, with 8 positions matching TRBD1. This CDR3 has 13 residues. Germline V gives CDR1 SGHRS, CDR2 YFSETQ. J was trimmed by 8 bases and V by 3 bases; bases with no gene match: 6. The CDR3 spells CASSSDRGAEAFF. CDR3 in DNA: TGCGCCAGCAGCTCAGACAGGGGAGCCGAAGCTTTCTTT.

This clonotype was counted ten times or more. A read error may produce the germline difference seen at one junction end. The gene calls are TRBV5-5 and TRBJ2-1; D is unclear. This CDR3 comprises 11 residues. Germline lookup yields CDR1 SGHKS and CDR2 YYEKEE (reference sequence). DNA of the CDR3: TGTGCCAGCAACTTGCTCAATGAGCAGTTCTTC. Its protein product is CASNLLNEQFF.

This clonotype was seen more than once but under ten times. The chain employs TRBV28 and TRBJ2-2; 8 bases line up with TRBD1. The CDR3 spans 16 residues. V trimming: 6 bases; J trimming: 0 bases; junction bases outside the gene matches: 6. Germline CDR1 is MDHEN and CDR2 is SYDVKM. The CDR3 DNA is TGTGCCAGCAGCCCCGACAGGGGCCCGAACACCGGGGAGCTGTTTTTT. It codes for CASSPDRGPNTGELFF.

This clonotype has at least ten counts. This chain joins TRBV20-1 and TRBJ1-4; no definite D call. Germline loops: CDR1 DFQATT, CDR2 SNEGSKA (reference sequence). Trimming cost V 6 bases and J 0 bases, with 8 bases left between them. CDR3 size: 13 residues. CDR3 sequence (DNA): TGCAGTGCCCGGAAGCCAACTAATGAAAAACTGTTTTTT. Its translation: CSARKPTNEKLFF.

The CDR3 bases are TGTGCCAGCAGTGATAATCCTGGGGCCAACGTCCTGACTTTC. Its protein product is CASSDNPGANVLTF. The rearrangement uses TRBV2 and TRBJ2-6; D call uncertain. V lost 3 bases to trimming and J lost 2 bases, with 5 bases between them. Germline V gene sequence: CDR1 SNHLY, CDR2 FYNNEI. This CDR3 is built from 14 residues.

The CDR3 sequence: CASSRQKGQEYMYGYTF. The DNA of the CDR3 is TGTGCCAGCAGCCGCCAGAAAGGACAGGAGTATATGTATGGCTACACCTTC. The chain recombines TRBV14 with TRBJ1-2; 7 bases agree with TRBD1. Unmatched junction bases numbered 16, after V lost 4 bases and J lost 5 bases. The germline CDR1 and CDR2 sequences are SGHDN and FVKESK. This CDR3 is built from 17 residues.

The chain has TRBV11-2 and TRBJ2-1; perhaps TRBD2 as D (6 bases). The length of the CDR3 is 13 residues. V was pared by 2 bases and J by 6 bases, with 8 bases between. Germline CDR1 and CDR2: SGHAT and FQNNGV. The CDR3 loop reads CASSLTGGNEQFF. In nucleotides, the CDR3 is TGTGCCAGCAGCTTAACCGGGGGCAATGAGCAGTTCTTC.

This clonotype has at least ten counts. The gene calls are TRBV10-3 and TRBJ2-7; the match to TRBD1 covers 9 bases. Germline-derived CDR1 and CDR2 are ENHRY and SYGVKD. The J segment lost 3 bases and the V segment lost 7 bases, leaving 7 bases of the junction unmatched. CDR3 length: 14 amino acids. The CDR3 sequence is CAIMRDRAVYEQYF. CDR3 DNA sequence: TGTGCCATCATGCGGGACAGGGCAGTCTACGAGCAGTACTTC.

This clonotype was detected many times. The V and J genes are TRBV6-2 or TRBV6-3 and TRBJ2-1; tentatively, D is TRBD2 (9 bases). CDR1 is MNHEY, CDR2 SVGEGT, per germline. V lost 5 bases and J 11 bases, leaving 37 bases between the germline ends. The CDR3 runs 20 residues. CDR3 loop: CASSARQGTFNLAGSPKQFF. The CDR3 DNA reads as TGTGCCAGCAGTGCGCGACAGGGGACCTTTAACCTAGCGGGATCTCCTAAGCAGTTCTTC.

CDR3 loop: CASSLRGFGLNSPLHF. The CDR3 DNA sequence: TGTGCCAGCAGTTTACGAGGGTTTGGCTTGAATTCACCCCTCCACTTT. V gene TRBV12-3 or TRBV12-4 combines with J gene TRBJ1-6; no clear D. CDR3 size: 16 residues. V was trimmed by 2 bases and J by 7 bases, leaving 15 bases between them.

This clonotype has at least ten counts. The chain carries TRBV9 and TRBJ2-1; D possibly uses TRBD1 or TRBD2 (5 bases each). Looked up from germline, CDR1 is SGDLS and CDR2 is YYNGEE. Trimming left V 6 bases short and J 3 bases short, with 13 bases between. The CDR3 loop spans 14 amino acids. The CDR3 reads CASNRDLHYNEQFF. In DNA form, the CDR3 reads TGTGCCAGCAACCGGGACCTTCACTACAATGAGCAGTTCTTC. Full variable domain (missing parts from reference TRBV9 and TRBJ2-1): DSGVTQTPKHLITATGQRVTLRCSPRSGDLSVYWYQQSLDQGLQFLIQYYNGEERAKGNILERFSAQQFPDLHSELNLSSLELGDSALYFCASNRDLHYNEQFFGPGTRLTVL.

J is TRBJ2-2 and V is TRBV2, with 8 bases lining up with TRBD2. The germline CDR1 and CDR2 sequences are SNHLY and FYNNEI. V dropped 7 bases and J dropped 3; count of bases not matched to a gene: 13. The CDR3 is made up of 17 amino acids. CDR3 nucleotides: TGTGCCAGCAAAACCGGACTAGCAATGTATGACACCGGGGAGCTGTTTTTT. Its protein is CASKTGLAMYDTGELFF.

Ten or more counts support this clonotype. The V call is TRBV5-1, the J call TRBJ2-2; D may be TRBD2 (5 bases). Germline V lookup: CDR1 SGHRS, CDR2 YFSETQ. Trimming removed 0 bases from V and 3 bases from J, with 12 bases in between. This CDR3 has 16 amino acids. The CDR3 DNA follows: TGCGCCAGCAGCTTGGTGCTAGCAATAGACACCGGGGAGCTGTTTTTT. Translating it yields CASSLVLAIDTGELFF.

This clonotype was detected many times. The chain has TRBV2 and TRBJ1-6, with 7 bases that match TRBD1. V lost 7 bases and J lost 7; bases outside the gene matches: 4. CDR1 and CDR2 (germline): SNHLY, FYNNEI. This CDR3 is built from 13 residues. The CDR3 protein is CASTYRGNSPLHF. CDR3 nucleotide sequence: TGTGCCAGCACTTACAGGGGAAATTCACCCCTCCACTTT.

This clonotype was detected many times. V is TRBV10-3 and J is TRBJ2-3, with 7 positions matching TRBD2. The J segment lost 1 base and the V segment lost 5 bases, leaving 3 bases of the junction unmatched. The CDR3 sequence is 14 residues long. CDR1 ENHRY and CDR2 SYGVKD come from the germline V gene. The CDR3 sequence: CAISTGGGTDTQYF. As DNA, the CDR3 is TGTGCCATCAGTACGGGAGGAGGCACAGATACGCAGTATTTT.

In its sample, this clonotype was seen many times. The V gene is TRBV7-2, the J gene TRBJ2-7; 7 nucleotides line up with TRBD2. Germline CDR1 reads SGHTA; CDR2 reads FQGNSA. The CDR3 totals 15 residues. The V segment lost 5 bases and the J segment 0 bases; nucleotides outside the gene matches: 7. The CDR3 region is CASSPRSGGSYEQYF. The CDR3 DNA is TGTGCCAGCAGCCCCCGGTCGGGAGGCTCCTACGAGCAGTACTTC.

The chain links TRBV28 to TRBJ2-7; D ambiguous. Germline CDR1 is MDHEN and CDR2 is SYDVKM. CDR3 length: 11 amino acids. Trimming removed 6 bases at V and 3 bases at J, with 6 bases between. The CDR3 region has the DNA TGTGCCAGCAGCCTTAACTACGAGCAGTACTTC. Its protein is CASSLNYEQYF.

This clonotype was counted many times. The chain links TRBV12-3 or TRBV12-4 to TRBJ2-6; D may be TRBD1 (5 bases). This CDR3 comprises 13 residues. V was pared by 9 bases and J by 2 bases, with 8 bases between. The CDR3 sequence is CASSTAGANVLTF. The CDR3 DNA reads as TGTGCCAGTTCGACAGCTGGGGCCAACGTCCTGACTTTC.

This clonotype was seen more than once but under ten times. This chain connects TRBV20-1 to TRBJ2-1; TRBD1 might be the D (5 bases). Germline CDR1 reads DFQATT; CDR2 reads SNEGSKA (reference sequence). V lost 6 bases to trimming and J lost 6 bases, with 12 bases between them. The CDR3 consists of 12 residues. This CDR3 reads CSAPDKANEQFF. CDR3 bases: TGCAGTGCCCCGGACAAGGCCAATGAGCAGTTCTTC.

This clonotype was found many times. The V gene is TRBV20-1, the J gene TRBJ2-1; TRBD2 aligns across 10 bases. Germline lookup yields CDR1 DFQATT and CDR2 SNEGSKA (reference sequence). Trimming at V came to 5 bases and at J to 5 bases, leaving 9 bases not matched to a gene. This CDR3 comprises 15 residues. Written as DNA, the CDR3 is TGCAGTGCTCCAAAACTAGCGGGGTCTAACAATGAGCAGTTCTTC. Protein product: CSAPKLAGSNNEQFF.

V usage is TRBV13 and J usage is TRBJ1-4; D remains ambiguous. V lost 1 base and J lost 2, with 5 bases in between. The CDR3 covers 14 residues. CDR1 and CDR2 from the germline V gene are PRHDT and FYEKMQ (reference sequence). The CDR3 sequence: CASSLEGTNEKLFF. CDR3 DNA: TGTGCCAGCAGCTTAGAAGGGACTAATGAAAAACTGTTTTTT.

The V gene is TRBV19, the J gene TRBJ2-1, with 12 bases identical to TRBD1. CDR3 size: 15 residues. V was pared by 6 bases and J by 10 bases, with 10 bases of the junction left unmatched. Per germline, CDR1 LNHDA and CDR2 SQIVND (reference sequence). CDR3 bases: TGTGCCAGTAGGCGGACGGGACAGGGGGCTTGGGAGCAGTTCTTC. Translating gives CASRRTGQGAWEQFF.

This clonotype has ten or more counts. The chain recombines TRBV14 with TRBJ2-7; no definite D call. Per germline, CDR1 SGHDN and CDR2 FVKESK. V was shortened by 4 bases and J by 4 bases, with 8 bases between the two germline ends. This CDR3 has 12 amino acids. CDR3: CASSPLGYEQYF. The CDR3, as DNA: TGTGCCAGCAGCCCCCTGGGGTACGAGCAGTACTTC.